The 23 T cell receptor beta chains below come from one sample, sequenced in a study of identical twins. TCRdb re-called the 5' RACE reads through MiXCR, storing one row per CDR3 protein. The table has about 570,000 distinct CDR3 sequences, around 9.6% seen once; the top ten hold roughly 3%. The same sample was also used in a study of yellow fever vaccine responses in identical twins.

The sequenced sample consisted of PBMCs. The receptors were gathered from a woman aged 18-35 years in good health.

The V and J genes are TRBV15 and TRBJ2-1, with D hard to call. CDR3 length equals 16 residues. Germline V gives CDR1 LNHNV, CDR2 YYDKDF (reference sequence). Trimming took off 0 bases at V and 5 bases at J, with 14 bases between the two ends. CDR3 DNA sequence: TGTGCCACCAGCAGAGAGGAAAGGGTTAAGGACAATGAGCAGTTCTTC. It codes for CATSREERVKDNEQFF. Full variable domain (rest looked up from reference TRBV15 and TRBJ2-1): DAMVIQNPRYQVTQFGKPVTLSCSQTLNHNVMYWYQQKSSQAPKLLFHYYDKDFNNEADTPDNFQSRRPNTSFCFLDIRSPGLGDTAMYLCATSREERVKDNEQFFGPGTRLTVL.

The chain carries TRBV15 and TRBJ2-7; unclear D gene. Germline CDR1 reads LNHNV; CDR2 reads YYDKDF (reference sequence). The length of the CDR3 is 14 residues. V lost 5 bases and J 7 bases, leaving 18 bases between the germline ends. The CDR3 spells CATSGNPGAREQYF. The DNA of the CDR3 is TGTGCCACCAGCGGCAACCCGGGCGCTCGGGAGCAGTACTTC.

The chain is built from TRBV5-1 and TRBJ1-6; D unclear. Trimming cost V 0 bases and J 10 bases, with 14 bases left between them. The germline gives CDR1 SGHRS, CDR2 YFSETQ. The CDR3 has 15 amino acids. The CDR3 reads CASSLDRRTGSPLHF. CDR3 sequence (DNA): TGCGCCAGCAGCTTGGACAGAAGGACGGGATCACCCCTCCACTTT.

The chain couples TRBV12-3 or TRBV12-4 to TRBJ2-3; D is unclear. There are 15 residues in the CDR3. Trimming stripped 3 bases from V and 0 bases from J, with 10 bases between. CDR3 loop: CASSFDGTSTDTQYF. The CDR3 bases are TGTGCCAGCAGTTTTGACGGAACTAGCACAGATACGCAGTATTTT.

A few counts support this clonotype. The rearrangement joins TRBV5-1 to TRBJ2-7; possibly TRBD1 for D (8 bases). The CDR3 covers 14 residues. The V gene's germline CDR1 is SGHRS and CDR2 YFSETQ. V lost 6 bases to trimming and J lost 3 bases, with 16 bases between them. The CDR3 here is CASKQGGTVYEQYF. CDR3 coding DNA: TGCGCCAGCAAACAGGGGGGGACCGTCTACGAGCAGTACTTC. The full variable domain, in which reference TRBV5-1 and TRBJ2-7 provide the parts outside the CDR3, is KAGVTQTPRYLIKTRGQQVTLSCSPISGHRSVSWYQQTPGQGLQFLFEYFSETQRNKGNFPGRFSGRQFSNSRSEMNVSTLELGDSALYLCASKQGGTVYEQYFGPGTRLTVT.

This chain connects TRBV3-1 to TRBJ2-1; D not resolved. This CDR3 contains 13 residues. Germline lookup yields CDR1 LGHDT and CDR2 YNNKEL (reference sequence). Trimming removed 3 bases from V and 6 bases from J, with 9 bases in between. CDR3 residues: CASSHSAGNEQFF. The CDR3 nucleotides read TGTGCCAGCAGCCACAGCGCTGGCAATGAGCAGTTCTTC.

This clonotype was seen at least ten times. The genes are TRBV28 and TRBJ2-3; D is unresolved. Germline V CDR1 and CDR2: MDHEN, SYDVKM. V was cut by 4 bases and J by 6 bases, with 8 bases left in between. This CDR3 has 12 amino acids. The CDR3 reads CASSSVVDTQYF. The CDR3 region has the DNA TGTGCCAGCAGTTCCGTTGTGGATACGCAGTATTTT. The full variable domain, with the rest looked up from reference TRBV28 and TRBJ2-3, is DVKVTQSSRYLVKRTGEKVFLECVQDMDHENMFWYRQDPGLGLRLIYFSYDVKMKEKGDIPEGYSVSREKKERFSLILESASTNQTSMYLCASSSVVDTQYFGPGTRLTVL.

The V gene is TRBV5-4, the J gene TRBJ2-7; D unresolved. This CDR3 has 14 amino acids. V gave up 4 bases and J gave up 0 bases, with 11 bases separating them. Germline V CDR1 and CDR2: SGHNT, YYREEE (reference sequence). Here the CDR3 DNA reads TGTGCCAGCAGCCCCTTTCCAGACTCCTACGAGCAGTACTTC. It codes for CASSPFPDSYEQYF.

This chain connects TRBV7-2 to TRBJ2-3, with D possibly matching TRBD2 (5 bases). Between the trimmed V and J ends, which lost 4 bases and 2 bases, there was a span of 13 bases. Per the germline V gene, CDR1 is SGHTA and CDR2 is FQGNSA. The CDR3 runs 15 residues. This CDR3 reads CASSSYSVSTDTQYF. Here the CDR3 DNA reads TGTGCCAGCAGCTCCTATAGCGTCTCCACAGATACGCAGTATTTT. Full variable domain (outside the CDR3, taken from reference TRBV7-2 and TRBJ2-3): GAGVSQSPSNKVTEKGKDVELRCDPISGHTALYWYRQSLGQGLEFLIYFQGNSAPDKSGLPSDRFSAERTGGSVSTLTIQRTQQEDSAVYLCASSSYSVSTDTQYFGPGTRLTVL.

This clonotype has a handful of counts. This chain links TRBV19 with TRBJ2-1; D remains unclear. V lost 3 bases, J lost 6 bases, and 9 bases lay in between. The CDR3 totals 13 residues. CDR1 and CDR2 (germline): LNHDA, SQIVND (reference sequence). The CDR3 spells CASSIRLGNEQFF. CDR3 nucleotide sequence: TGTGCCAGTAGTATTAGGCTAGGCAATGAGCAGTTCTTC.

V and J are TRBV2 and TRBJ2-1, with TRBD2 identical over 11 bases. The V and J ends lost 6 bases and 4 bases, in that order; junction bases with no gene match: 14. This CDR3 is 18 amino acids long. Looked up from germline, CDR1 is SNHLY and CDR2 is FYNNEI. In DNA form, the CDR3 reads TGTGCCAGCAGCGCCCTGTTGACTAGCGGGGCCCTTTACAATGAGCAGTTCTTC. It is translated as CASSALLTSGALYNEQFF.

The CDR3 loop reads CASSFGMYGYTF. The CDR3 DNA is TGTGCCAGCAGTTTTGGGATGTATGGCTACACCTTC. The chain combines TRBV6-2 or TRBV6-3 with TRBJ1-2, with unresolved D. CDR3 length: 12 amino acids. Germline V gene data show CDR1 as MNHEY and CDR2 as SVGEGT. Trimming took off 4 bases at V and 5 bases at J, with 8 bases between the two ends.

This clonotype was detected ten times or more. The chain combines TRBV5-1 with TRBJ2-2; no clear D gene. This CDR3 is built from 14 residues. Per the germline V gene, CDR1 is SGHRS and CDR2 is YFSETQ. V lost 6 bases, J lost 0 bases, and 9 bases lay in between. CDR3 in amino acids: CASKLGTNTGELFF. In DNA, the CDR3 is TGCGCCAGCAAATTGGGGACGAACACCGGGGAGCTGTTTTTT.

This clonotype was recorded many times. The chain links TRBV6-1 to TRBJ2-7; D possibly corresponds to TRBD2 (6 bases). Per germline, CDR1 MNHNS and CDR2 SASEGT. Trimming took off 3 bases at V and 1 base at J, with 13 bases between the two ends. The CDR3 consists of 15 residues. Here the CDR3 reads CASSDLAGGSYEQYF. The CDR3 coding sequence is TGTGCCAGCAGTGACCTGGCAGGAGGGTCCTACGAGCAGTACTTC.

The chain links TRBV5-1 to TRBJ2-7; the D is unclear. Between the trimmed V and J ends, which lost 0 bases and 3 bases, there was a span of 7 bases. The CDR3 contains 13 residues. CDR1 and CDR2 from the germline V gene are SGHRS and YFSETQ. As DNA, the CDR3 is TGCGCCAGCAGCTTGGGTCACAACTACGAGCAGTACTTC. This gives the protein CASSLGHNYEQYF.

The chain employs TRBV27 and TRBJ2-4; no clear D gene. The V end lost 0 bases, the J end lost 6 bases, and 12 bases lay between the germline ends. The CDR3 loop spans 15 amino acids. The germline V gene encodes CDR1 MNHEY and CDR2 SMNVEV (reference sequence). The CDR3 protein is CASSLSAFKGNIQYF. DNA for the CDR3: TGTGCCAGCAGTTTATCTGCCTTCAAAGGAAACATTCAGTACTTC.

Written as DNA, the CDR3 is TGCAGTGCTAGAGATCAAGGGACTAGCCGGTCTAGTGAGCAGTTCTTC. Protein product: CSARDQGTSRSSEQFF. The rearrangement joins TRBV20-1 to TRBJ2-1; 9 bases agree with TRBD2. Germline CDR1 reads DFQATT; CDR2 reads SNEGSKA (reference sequence). This CDR3 is built from 16 residues. With 0 bases clipped from V and 9 bases from J, the junction kept 12 bases outside the gene matches.

This clonotype has ten or more counts. This chain links TRBV2 with TRBJ2-2, with a tentative D call TRBD2 (6 bases). Trimming cost V 6 bases and J 6 bases, with 11 bases left between them. The CDR3 contains 13 residues. In germline, CDR1 is SNHLY, CDR2 FYNNEI. The CDR3 DNA reads as TGTGCCAGCAGGGCGGGAAGGTCCGGGGAGCTGTTTTTT. This translates into CASRAGRSGELFF.

The sample holds a few counts of this clonotype. The chain is built from TRBV7-9 and TRBJ2-1, with TRBD1 identical over 10 bases. The ends lost 5 bases at V and 6 bases at J; junction bases unmatched: 13. CDR3 size: 17 residues. The V gene's germline CDR1 is SEHNR and CDR2 FQNEAQ (reference sequence). CDR3 coding DNA: TGTGCCAGCAGCCGACGGCCCCGGGACAGGGGAATCAATGAGCAGTTCTTC. This gives the protein CASSRRPRDRGINEQFF.

This clonotype was seen a few times. The chain employs TRBV5-1 and TRBJ1-2; TRBD1 agrees at 7 bases. The CDR3 contains 15 residues. V shed 0 bases, J shed 4 bases, and the junction held 6 bases outside the gene matches. CDR1 is SGHRS and CDR2 is YFSETQ in the germline V gene. Written as DNA, the CDR3 is TGCGCCAGCAGCTTGGATAACAGGGGTAGCTATGGCTACACCTTC. Encoded protein: CASSLDNRGSYGYTF.

This clonotype was recorded at least ten times. The V gene is TRBV6-2 or TRBV6-3, the J gene TRBJ2-7; 7 positions agree with TRBD2. V lost 4 bases to trimming and J lost 2 bases; unmatched junction nucleotides: 5. Per the germline V gene, CDR1 is MNHEY and CDR2 is SVGEGT. This CDR3 spans 14 amino acids. CDR3 residues: CASSFGGSTYEQYF. The CDR3 coding sequence is TGTGCCAGCAGTTTCGGCGGGAGCACCTACGAGCAGTACTTC.

The rearrangement uses TRBV29-1 and TRBJ2-3, with D possibly being TRBD1 (5 bases). Germline CDR1 reads SQVTM; CDR2 reads ANQGSEA. V was trimmed by 6 bases and J by 5 bases, leaving 12 bases between them. The CDR3 spans 12 residues. The chain's CDR3 is CSVRGTKDTQYF. CDR3 nucleotide sequence: TGCAGCGTAAGGGGTACGAAAGATACGCAGTATTTT.

In its sample, this clonotype was seen once. The CDR3 sequence is CASSLTAQETQYF. In DNA form, the CDR3 reads TGTGCCAGCAGCCTCACGGCCCAAGAGACCCAGTACTTC. The gene calls are TRBV7-3 and TRBJ2-5, with D uncertain. The CDR3 runs to 13 residues. Germline V lookup: CDR1 SGHTA, CDR2 FQGTGA. Trimming stripped 5 bases from V and 1 base from J, with 8 bases between.